The T cell receptor beta chain described here comes from a study of vaccination and CD4 T cells after COVID-19. Background on the study: Convalescent cases consisted of six males and four females, of whom two were Hispanic.

Treatment defined: approximately 9-day PBMC culture with coronavirus spike peptide pools or control peptides (ViraFEST assay). PCR positivity was dated March to December 2020, before US Alpha, Beta and Delta variants. At days 3 and 7, half the medium was exchanged for fresh IL-2 medium. As regards this clonotype: Its antigen remains unknown.

Sequence data for DNA of cultured CD4+ T cells were generated by the Oncomine TCR Beta short-read assay. Cultured CD4+ T cells yielded the extracted genomic DNA. TCRdb reprocessed the PCR reads with MiXCR, giving one entry per CDR3 protein. The repertoire holds around 16,000 distinct CDR3 sequences, with approximately 68% as singletons. Looked up from germline, CDR1 is DFQATT and CDR2 is SNEGSKA (reference sequence). V was pared by 3 bases and J by 1 base, with 21 bases between. This CDR3 has 18 residues. Sample: CD4+ T cells from blood, cultured in vitro. The rearrangement joins TRBV20-1 to TRBJ2-2; possibly TRBD1 or TRBD2 for D (5 bases each). The origin of this receptor is a human donor who had recovered from COVID-19. The CDR3 DNA sequence: TGCAGTGCTAGTCTACCCGGCCGTGGGACCATGAACACCGGGGAGCTGTTTTTT. Translating it yields CSASLPGRGTMNTGELFF.